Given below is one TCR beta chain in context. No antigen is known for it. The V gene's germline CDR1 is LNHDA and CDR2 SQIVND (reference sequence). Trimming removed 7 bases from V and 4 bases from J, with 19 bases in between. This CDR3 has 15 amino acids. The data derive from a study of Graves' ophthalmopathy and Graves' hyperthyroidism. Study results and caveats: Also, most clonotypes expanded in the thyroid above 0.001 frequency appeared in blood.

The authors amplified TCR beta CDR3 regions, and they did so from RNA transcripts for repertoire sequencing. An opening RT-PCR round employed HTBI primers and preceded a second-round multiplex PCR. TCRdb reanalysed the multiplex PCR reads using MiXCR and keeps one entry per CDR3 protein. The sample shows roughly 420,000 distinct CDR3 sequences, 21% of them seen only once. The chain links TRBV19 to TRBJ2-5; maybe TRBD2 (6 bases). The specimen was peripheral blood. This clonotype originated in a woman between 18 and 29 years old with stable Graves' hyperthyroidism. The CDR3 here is CASNSAGGPRETQYF. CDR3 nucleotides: TGTGCCAGTAACTCCGCAGGAGGGCCGCGAGAGACCCAGTACTTC.